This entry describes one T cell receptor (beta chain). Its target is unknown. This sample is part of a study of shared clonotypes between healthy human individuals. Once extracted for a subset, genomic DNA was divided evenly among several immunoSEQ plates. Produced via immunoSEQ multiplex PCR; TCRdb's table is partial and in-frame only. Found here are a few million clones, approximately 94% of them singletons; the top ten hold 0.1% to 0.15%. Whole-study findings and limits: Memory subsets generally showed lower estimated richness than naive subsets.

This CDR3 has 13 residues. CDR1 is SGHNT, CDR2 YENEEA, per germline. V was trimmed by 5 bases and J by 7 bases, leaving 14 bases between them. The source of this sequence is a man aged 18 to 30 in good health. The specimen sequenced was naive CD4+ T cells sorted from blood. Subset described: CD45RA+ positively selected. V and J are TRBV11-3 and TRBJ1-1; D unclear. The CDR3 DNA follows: TGTGCCAGCAGCCCCCGAGGGTACGATGAAGCTTTCTTT. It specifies CASSPRGYDEAFF.